The present T cell receptor (beta chain) was sequenced within a study of CD8 T cells in Susac syndrome. The germline V gene encodes CDR1 MGHDK and CDR2 SYGVNS. The trim removed 2 bases at V and 4 bases at J, leaving 13 bases unmatched. The CDR3 has 19 amino acids. For this clonotype: Its antigen is as yet unknown.

Reverse transcription of about 0.45 to 1 ug RNA was carried out with random hexamers. Using its own MiXCR run on the immunoSEQ multiplex PCR reads, TCRdb lists one record per CDR3 protein. The sample holds approximately 120,000 distinct CDR3 sequences, around nine tenths seen once. The study's findings and limits: That the number of individuals in its TCR sequencing and HLA analysis was relatively small was acknowledged by the study.

Material: CD8+ T cells from PBMCs. The V and J genes are TRBV25-1 and TRBJ1-5; 11 positions agree with TRBD1. The TCR comes from a human donor with multiple sclerosis. The CDR3 sequence is CASSEGGQGEYIANQPQHF. The CDR3 nucleotides are TGTGCCAGCAGTGAAGGGGGACAGGGGGAATATATTGCGAATCAGCCCCAGCATTTT.